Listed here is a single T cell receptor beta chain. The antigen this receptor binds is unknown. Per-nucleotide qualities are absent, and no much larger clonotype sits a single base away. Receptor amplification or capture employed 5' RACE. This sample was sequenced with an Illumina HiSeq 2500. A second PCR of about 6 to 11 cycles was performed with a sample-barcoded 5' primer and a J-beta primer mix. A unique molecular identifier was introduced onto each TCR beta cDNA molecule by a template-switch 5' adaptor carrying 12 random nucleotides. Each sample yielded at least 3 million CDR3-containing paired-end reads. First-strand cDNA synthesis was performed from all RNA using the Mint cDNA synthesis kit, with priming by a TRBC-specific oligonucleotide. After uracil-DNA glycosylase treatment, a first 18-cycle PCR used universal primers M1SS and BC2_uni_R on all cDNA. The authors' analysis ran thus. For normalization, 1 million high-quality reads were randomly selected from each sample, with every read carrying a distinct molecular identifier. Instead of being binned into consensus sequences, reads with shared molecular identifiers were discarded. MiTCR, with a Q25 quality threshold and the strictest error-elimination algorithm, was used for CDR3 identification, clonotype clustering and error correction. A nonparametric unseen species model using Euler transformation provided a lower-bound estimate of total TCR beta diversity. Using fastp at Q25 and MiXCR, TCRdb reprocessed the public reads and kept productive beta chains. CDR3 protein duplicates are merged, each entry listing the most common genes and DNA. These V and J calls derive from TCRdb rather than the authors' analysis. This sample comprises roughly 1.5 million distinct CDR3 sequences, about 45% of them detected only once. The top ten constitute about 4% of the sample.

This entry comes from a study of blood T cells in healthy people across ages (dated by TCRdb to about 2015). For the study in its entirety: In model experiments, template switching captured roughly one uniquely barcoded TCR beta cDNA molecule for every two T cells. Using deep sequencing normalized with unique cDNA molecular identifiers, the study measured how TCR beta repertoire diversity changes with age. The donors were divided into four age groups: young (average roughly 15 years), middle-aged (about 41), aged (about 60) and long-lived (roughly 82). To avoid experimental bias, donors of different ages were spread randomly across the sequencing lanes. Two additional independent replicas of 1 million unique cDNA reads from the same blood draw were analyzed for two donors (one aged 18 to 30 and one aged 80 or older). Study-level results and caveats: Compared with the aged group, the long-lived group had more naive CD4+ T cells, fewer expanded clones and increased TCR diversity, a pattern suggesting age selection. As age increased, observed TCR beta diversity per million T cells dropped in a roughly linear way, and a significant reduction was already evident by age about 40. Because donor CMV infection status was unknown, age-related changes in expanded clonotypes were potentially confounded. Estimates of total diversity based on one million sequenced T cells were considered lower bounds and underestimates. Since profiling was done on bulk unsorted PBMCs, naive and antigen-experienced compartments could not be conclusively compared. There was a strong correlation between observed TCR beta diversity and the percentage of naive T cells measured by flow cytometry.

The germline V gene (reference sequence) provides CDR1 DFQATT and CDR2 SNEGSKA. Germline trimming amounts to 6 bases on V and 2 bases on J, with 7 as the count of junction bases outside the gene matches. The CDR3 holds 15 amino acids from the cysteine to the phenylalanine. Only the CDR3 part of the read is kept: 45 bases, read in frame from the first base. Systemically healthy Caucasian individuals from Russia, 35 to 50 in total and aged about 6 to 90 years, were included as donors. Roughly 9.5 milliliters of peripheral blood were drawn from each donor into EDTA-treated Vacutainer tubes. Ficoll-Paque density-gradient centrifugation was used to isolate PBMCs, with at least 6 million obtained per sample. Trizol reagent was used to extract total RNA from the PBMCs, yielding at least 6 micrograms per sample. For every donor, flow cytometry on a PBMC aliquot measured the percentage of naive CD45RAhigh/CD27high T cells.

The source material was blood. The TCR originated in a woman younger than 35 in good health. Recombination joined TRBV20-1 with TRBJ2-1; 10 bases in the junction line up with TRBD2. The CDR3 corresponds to CSAKTSGITYNEQFF. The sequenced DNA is TGCAGTGCCAAAACTAGCGGGATAACCTACAATGAGCAGTTCTTC.